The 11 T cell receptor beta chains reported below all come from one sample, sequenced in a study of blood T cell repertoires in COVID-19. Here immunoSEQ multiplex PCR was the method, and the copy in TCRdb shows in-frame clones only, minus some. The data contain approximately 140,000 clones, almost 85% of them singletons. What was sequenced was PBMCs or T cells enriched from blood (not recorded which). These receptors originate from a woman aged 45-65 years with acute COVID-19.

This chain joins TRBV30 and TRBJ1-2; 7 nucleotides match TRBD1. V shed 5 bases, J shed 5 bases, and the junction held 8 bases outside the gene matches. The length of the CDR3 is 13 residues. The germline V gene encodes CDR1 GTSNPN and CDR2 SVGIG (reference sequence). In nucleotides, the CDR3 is TGTGCCTGGTTGGGACAGCAGATTTATGGCTACACCTTC. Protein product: CAWLGQQIYGYTF.

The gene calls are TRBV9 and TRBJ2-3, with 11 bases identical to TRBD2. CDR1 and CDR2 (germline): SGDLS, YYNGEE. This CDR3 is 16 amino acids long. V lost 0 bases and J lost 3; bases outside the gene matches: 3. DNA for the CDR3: TGTGCCAGCAGCGTAGCTCGACTAGCGGGAACAGATACGCAGTATTTT. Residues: CASSVARLAGTDTQYF.

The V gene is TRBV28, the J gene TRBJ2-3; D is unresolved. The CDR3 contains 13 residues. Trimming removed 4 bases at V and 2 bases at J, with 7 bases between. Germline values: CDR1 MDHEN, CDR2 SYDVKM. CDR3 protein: CASSSKPTDTQYF. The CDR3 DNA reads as TGTGCCAGCAGTTCTAAACCCACAGATACGCAGTATTTT.

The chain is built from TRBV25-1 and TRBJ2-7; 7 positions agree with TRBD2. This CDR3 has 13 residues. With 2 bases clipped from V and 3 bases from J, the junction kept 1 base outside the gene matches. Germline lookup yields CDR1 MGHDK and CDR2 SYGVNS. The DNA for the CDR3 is TGTGCCAGCAGTGAACCGGGGGGCTACGAGCAGTACTTC. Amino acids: CASSEPGGYEQYF.

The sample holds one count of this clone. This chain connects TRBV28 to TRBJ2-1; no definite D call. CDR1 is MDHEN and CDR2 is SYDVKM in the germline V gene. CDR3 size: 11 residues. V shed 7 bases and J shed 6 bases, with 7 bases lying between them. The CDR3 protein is CASKLVNEQFF. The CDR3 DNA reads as TGTGCCAGCAAACTGGTCAATGAGCAGTTCTTC.

CDR3 loop: CATTKQGWDEQFF. CDR3 DNA sequence: TGTGCCACCACAAAACAGGGGTGGGATGAGCAGTTCTTC. The genes are TRBV25-1 and TRBJ2-1; 7 bases align to TRBD1. This CDR3 is 13 amino acids long. CDR1 MGHDK and CDR2 SYGVNS come from the germline V gene. The V and J ends lost 10 bases and 8 bases, in that order; junction bases with no gene match: 11.

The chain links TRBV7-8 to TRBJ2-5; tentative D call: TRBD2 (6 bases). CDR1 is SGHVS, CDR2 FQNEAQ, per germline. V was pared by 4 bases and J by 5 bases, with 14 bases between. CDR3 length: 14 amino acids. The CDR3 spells CASSSSGREETQYF. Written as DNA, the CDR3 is TGTGCCAGCAGCTCCAGCGGCCGGGAGGAGACCCAGTACTTC.

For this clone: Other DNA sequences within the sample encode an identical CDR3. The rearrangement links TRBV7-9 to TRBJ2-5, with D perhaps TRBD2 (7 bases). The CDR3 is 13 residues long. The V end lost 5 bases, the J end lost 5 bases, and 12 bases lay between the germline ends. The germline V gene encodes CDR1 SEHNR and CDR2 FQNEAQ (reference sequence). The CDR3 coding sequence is TGTGCCAGCAGCCGGGGGAGGGGGGAGACCCAGTACTTC. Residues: CASSRGRGETQYF. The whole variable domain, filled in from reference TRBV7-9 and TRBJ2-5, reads DTGVSQNPRHKITKRGQNVTFRCDPISEHNRLYWYRQTLGQGPEFLTYFQNEAQLEKSRLLSDRFSAERPKGSFSTLEIQRTEQGDSAMYLCASSRGRGETQYFGPGTRLLVL.

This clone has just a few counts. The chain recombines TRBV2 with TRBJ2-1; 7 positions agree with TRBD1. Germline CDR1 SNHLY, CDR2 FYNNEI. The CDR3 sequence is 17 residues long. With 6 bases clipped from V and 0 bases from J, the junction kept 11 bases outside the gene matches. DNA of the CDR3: TGTGCCAGCAGAGTTGAACTTCCAGGGGGCTCCTACAATGAGCAGTTCTTC. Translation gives CASRVELPGGSYNEQFF.

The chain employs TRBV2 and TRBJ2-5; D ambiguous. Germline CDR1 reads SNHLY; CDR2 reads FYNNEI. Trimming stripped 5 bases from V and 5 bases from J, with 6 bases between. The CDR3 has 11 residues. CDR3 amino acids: CASSPLETQYF. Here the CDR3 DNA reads TGTGCCAGCAGTCCCTTGGAGACCCAGTACTTC.

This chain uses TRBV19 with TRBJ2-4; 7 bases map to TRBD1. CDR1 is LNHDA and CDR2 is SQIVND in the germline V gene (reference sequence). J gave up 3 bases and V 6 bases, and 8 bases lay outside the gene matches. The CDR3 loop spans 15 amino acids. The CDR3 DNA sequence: TGTGCCAGTAGGGACCAGGGGGAAGGCAAAAACATTCAGTACTTC. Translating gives CASRDQGEGKNIQYF.